This T cell receptor beta chain was documented in a study of CD8 T cell repertoires and HIV-1 epitope variants. Sequenced by immunoSEQ multiplex PCR; TCRdb stores in-frame clones only, minus some. The sample consists of around 4,800 clones, under 70% of them appearing once. Between the trimmed V and J ends, which lost 5 bases and 1 base, there was a span of 14 bases. The CDR3 sequence is 15 residues long. In germline, CDR1 is SGHAT, CDR2 FQNNGV. A word on this clone: Its antigen remains unknown.

The sequence derives from a male donor with HIV. Material for sequencing was cultured CD8+ T cells derived from PBMCs. The chain is built from TRBV11-2 and TRBJ1-1, with D perhaps matching TRBD1 (5 bases). CDR3 bases: TGTGCCAGCAGCCCGACGGACATACAGAACACTGAAGCTTTCTTT. It specifies CASSPTDIQNTEAFF.